A single sample is the source of the 18 T cell receptor beta chains below, sequenced in a study of shared clonotypes between healthy human individuals. Using immunoSEQ multiplex PCR, the repertoire was profiled, and TCRdb retains in-frame clones only, with some absent. There are hundreds of thousands of clones in the sample; roughly 96% occur only once, and more than 0.3% lies in the top ten. The sample consisted of memory CD8+ T cells sorted from blood. Subset meaning: CD45RO+ cells pooled with CCR7-negative TemRA cells. All receptors come from a man aged 25-45 years in good health.

V and J are TRBV30 and TRBJ2-3; 9 bases are a match to TRBD2. CDR1 is GTSNPN and CDR2 is SVGIG in the germline V gene (reference sequence). The CDR3 extends over 14 amino acids. With 0 bases clipped from V and 5 bases from J, the junction kept 3 bases outside the gene matches. CDR3 in DNA: TGTGCCTGGAGTGTACAACTAGCGGGAGATACGCAGTATTTT. Translating it yields CAWSVQLAGDTQYF.

This rearrangement joins TRBV4-1 to TRBJ2-3; tentatively, D is TRBD2 (5 bases). Germline V gives CDR1 MGHRA, CDR2 YSYEKL. The CDR3 sequence is 20 residues long. The V and J ends lost 4 bases and 6 bases respectively, with 32 bases between them. CDR3 DNA: TGCGCCAGCAGCCCAATCCCTTCTACCTCATGGCGCGGGCCGGGGGATACGCAGTATTTT. It yields the protein CASSPIPSTSWRGPGDTQYF.

V is TRBV5-1 and J is TRBJ2-1, with 10 bases identical to TRBD2. Germline CDR1 reads SGHRS; CDR2 reads YFSETQ. J was trimmed by 8 bases and V by 0 bases; bases with no gene match: 5. The CDR3 runs to 15 residues. DNA of the CDR3: TGCGCCAGCAGCTTGGGGTTAGCGGGAGGTTATGAGCAGTTCTTC. Protein sequence: CASSLGLAGGYEQFF.

The chain carries TRBV14 and TRBJ1-4; a weak D match, TRBD1 (5 bases). The germline V gene encodes CDR1 SGHDN and CDR2 FVKESK. The CDR3 length is 16 residues. V was cut by 6 bases and J by 6 bases, with 20 bases left in between. CDR3 sequence: CASSQKQTAKDEKLFF. Written as DNA, the CDR3 is TGTGCCAGCAGTCAAAAGCAGACAGCTAAAGATGAAAAACTGTTTTTT. Complete variable domain (other parts from reference TRBV14 and TRBJ1-4): EAGVTQFPSHSVIEKGQTVTLRCDPISGHDNLYWYRRVMGKEIKFLLHFVKESKQDESGMPNNRFLAERTGGTYSTLKVQPAELEDSGVYFCASSQKQTAKDEKLFFGSGTQLSVL.

This chain joins TRBV6-5 and TRBJ2-1; the D is unclear. V lost 0 bases to trimming and J lost 7 bases, with 10 bases between them. This CDR3 is 14 amino acids long. Per the germline V gene, CDR1 is MNHEY and CDR2 is SVGAGI. CDR3 DNA: TGTGCCAGCAGTTACTCGATGAGAGCGAATGAGCAGTTCTTC. As protein: CASSYSMRANEQFF.

The chain joins TRBV5-1 to TRBJ2-5; tentative D call: TRBD2 (5 bases). The V and J ends lost 1 base and 14 bases respectively, with 12 bases between them. Per the germline V gene, CDR1 is SGHRS and CDR2 is YFSETQ. The CDR3 runs 11 residues. CDR3 amino acids: CASSLFGGIYF. The CDR3 coding sequence is TGCGCCAGCAGCTTGTTTGGAGGTATATACTTC.

Written as DNA, the CDR3 is TGTGCCATCAGTGGCGGGAGGGGCACAGGCAATGAGCAGTTCTTC. It is translated as CAISGGRGTGNEQFF. The chain joins TRBV10-3 to TRBJ2-1, with TRBD2 matching over 9 bases. CDR3 length equals 15 residues. Per germline, CDR1 ENHRY and CDR2 SYGVKD. The trim removed 4 bases at V and 6 bases at J, leaving 7 bases unmatched.

V is TRBV5-1 and J is TRBJ2-7; D might be TRBD2 (6 bases). Trimming stripped 0 bases from V and 2 bases from J, with 18 bases between. The CDR3 is made up of 17 amino acids. The germline CDR1 and CDR2 sequences are SGHRS and YFSETQ. CDR3 nucleotides: TGCGCCAGCAGCTTGGCCCCCGGGACCGGAGGGGCCTACGAGCAGTACTTC. This gives the protein CASSLAPGTGGAYEQYF.

This clone was observed once. The chain couples TRBV5-1 to TRBJ2-7; 12 bases agree with TRBD2. The germline V gene has CDR1 SGHRS and CDR2 YFSETQ. The CDR3 is 18 amino acids. The V segment lost 0 bases and the J segment 2 bases; nucleotides outside the gene matches: 9. The CDR3: CASSLALAGGPDPYEQYF. The CDR3 DNA follows: TGCGCCAGCAGCTTGGCCCTAGCGGGAGGGCCGGACCCCTACGAGCAGTACTTC.

The chain couples TRBV7-9 to TRBJ2-5, with 8 nucleotides matching TRBD1. The CDR3 contains 13 residues. Per the germline V gene, CDR1 is SEHNR and CDR2 is FQNEAQ (reference sequence). V was pared by 5 bases and J by 1 base, with 0 bases of the junction left unmatched. The CDR3 spells CASSTGGQETQYF. The CDR3, as DNA: TGTGCCAGCAGCACAGGGGGCCAAGAGACCCAGTACTTC.

The table lists this clone with a count of one. The rearrangement uses TRBV7-9 and TRBJ2-1, with unresolved D. The CDR3 extends over 12 amino acids. CDR1 is SEHNR and CDR2 is FQNEAQ in the germline V gene (reference sequence). V shed 5 bases and J shed 7 bases, with 9 bases lying between them. CDR3 in amino acids: CASSRVGNEQFF. The CDR3 DNA sequence: TGTGCCAGCAGCCGAGTAGGTAATGAGCAGTTCTTC.

The CDR3 region is CASSGVGETQYF. CDR3 in DNA: TGTGCCAGCAGTGGGGTTGGAGAGACCCAGTACTTC. V usage is TRBV2 and J usage is TRBJ2-5; D not resolved. Trimming cost V 4 bases and J 4 bases, with 7 bases left between them. Germline V gives CDR1 SNHLY, CDR2 FYNNEI. The CDR3 contains 12 residues.

V usage is TRBV6-1 and J usage is TRBJ2-7; 11 nucleotides match TRBD2. CDR3 length equals 13 residues. Germline values: CDR1 MNHNS, CDR2 SASEGT. J gave up 6 bases and V 6 bases, and 4 bases lay outside the gene matches. The CDR3 reads CASRSSGRFEQYF. CDR3 DNA sequence: TGTGCCAGCAGGTCTAGCGGGAGGTTCGAGCAGTACTTC.

CDR3 protein: CASSLALSSAGELFF. CDR3 bases: TGTGCCAGCAGCTTAGCCCTTTCTAGTGCCGGGGAGCTGTTTTTT. The chain couples TRBV11-2 to TRBJ2-2; D ambiguous. The germline CDR1 and CDR2 sequences are SGHAT and FQNNGV. This CDR3 contains 15 residues. The ends were cut back, 1 base at V and 6 bases at J, with 12 bases in the middle.

With respect to this clone: Other DNA sequences in this specimen translate into the identical CDR3. V is TRBV5-1 and J is TRBJ2-1; D unclear. The CDR3 runs 14 residues. CDR1 is SGHRS and CDR2 is YFSETQ in the germline V gene. Trimming stripped 0 bases from V and 0 bases from J, with 4 bases between. The CDR3 bases are TGCGCCAGCAGCTTGGAAGGCTCCTACAATGAGCAGTTCTTC. Encoded protein: CASSLEGSYNEQFF.

V and J are TRBV4-1 and TRBJ2-7; D ambiguous. In germline, CDR1 is MGHRA, CDR2 YSYEKL. CDR3 length: 17 amino acids. V dropped 3 bases and J dropped 3 bases, with 21 bases sitting between them. Here the CDR3 DNA reads TGCGCCAGCAGCCAGCCCAAGGAGTCCTCAGAATTCTACGAGCAGTACTTC. Translating gives CASSQPKESSEFYEQYF.

The chain recombines TRBV20-1 with TRBJ2-7; D is unresolved. Germline loops: CDR1 DFQATT, CDR2 SNEGSKA (reference sequence). The V end lost 7 bases, the J end lost 4 bases, and 8 bases lay between the germline ends. The CDR3 length is 10 residues. In DNA, the CDR3 is TGCAGTGTGGGCTTTTACGAGCAGTACTTC. Encoded protein: CSVGFYEQYF.

The V gene is TRBV29-1, the J gene TRBJ2-1, with D perhaps matching TRBD1 or TRBD2 (7 bases each). Between the trimmed V and J ends, which lost 4 bases and 5 bases, there was a span of 18 bases. Germline CDR1 is SQVTM and CDR2 is ANQGSEA. The CDR3 consists of 15 residues. The CDR3 nucleotides read TGCAGCGTTGCTGGGGGGGACAGTAGGAACAATGAGCAGTTCTTC. It codes for CSVAGGDSRNNEQFF.